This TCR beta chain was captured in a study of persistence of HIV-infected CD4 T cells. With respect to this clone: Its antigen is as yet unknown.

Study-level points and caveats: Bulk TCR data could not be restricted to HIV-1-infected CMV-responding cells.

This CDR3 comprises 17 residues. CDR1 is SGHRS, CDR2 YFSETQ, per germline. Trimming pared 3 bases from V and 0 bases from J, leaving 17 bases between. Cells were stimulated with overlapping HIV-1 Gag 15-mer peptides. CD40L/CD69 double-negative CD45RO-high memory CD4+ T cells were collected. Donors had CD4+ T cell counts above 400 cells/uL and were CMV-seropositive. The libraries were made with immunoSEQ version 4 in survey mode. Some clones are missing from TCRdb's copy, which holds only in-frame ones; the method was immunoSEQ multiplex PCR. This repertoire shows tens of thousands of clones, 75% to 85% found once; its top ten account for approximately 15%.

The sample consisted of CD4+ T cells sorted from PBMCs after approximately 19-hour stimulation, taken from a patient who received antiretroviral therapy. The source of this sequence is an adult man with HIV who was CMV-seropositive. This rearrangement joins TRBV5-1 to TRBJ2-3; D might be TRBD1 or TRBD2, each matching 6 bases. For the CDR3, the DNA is TGCGCCAGCAGCTCGGACATCGGGGGCTTGAGCACAGATACGCAGTATTTT. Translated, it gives CASSSDIGGLSTDTQYF.